A single T cell receptor beta chain is shown here with its context. Its matching antigen is unknown. The entry originates in a study of T cell clonotyping in hematopoietic cell transplantation. General study results and limits: Without cell sorting, CD4 versus CD8 contributions remain unresolved. Graft donor and pretransplant recipient Inverse Simpson Index values predicted broader posttransplant TCR diversity. Pathologically expanded recipient clonotypes increased progressively from day 30 to day 180 as diversity fell.

Blood collection times were about day -28 and days 30, 100, 180 posttransplant. The protocol was immunoSEQ multiplex PCR, while the TCRdb copy is restricted to in-frame clones and leaves out a portion. The sample has tens of thousands of clones; around nine tenths are singletons. The CDR3 contains 14 residues. Germline V gives CDR1 MNHNY, CDR2 SVGAGI (reference sequence). The ends were cut back, 10 bases at V and 5 bases at J, with 21 bases in the middle. This sample comprised PBMCs, obtained 100 days after allogeneic stem cell transplant. The V gene is TRBV6-6, the J gene TRBJ2-7; TRBD2 is a possible D gene (5 bases). This TCR was recovered from a female patient aged 50-59 years who had an allogeneic stem cell transplant from a related donor, so the T cells may come from the graft donor. Some clones in this sample may be carry-over from other donors' samples. CDR3 bases: TGTGCCACCAAGCCGGGGTTTCAACGAGACGAGCAGTACTTC. Translation gives CATKPGFQRDEQYF.